The 14 T cell receptor beta chains reported below all come from one sample, sequenced in a study of monozygotic twins with cystic fibrosis. Profiled with immunoSEQ multiplex PCR; TCRdb holds only in-frame clones, not every one. The data show some 26,000 clones, with 80% to 95% seen just once and roughly 0.28% held by the top ten. The sample consisted of blood. The receptors stem from a girl aged 2 to 10 with cystic fibrosis.

The rearrangement links TRBV7-2 to TRBJ2-5, with 8 bases matching TRBD2. The CDR3 extends over 14 amino acids. The germline V gene has CDR1 SGHTA and CDR2 FQGNSA. With 1 base clipped from V and 4 bases from J, the junction kept 2 bases outside the gene matches. The CDR3 reads CASSLVAGGETQYF. CDR3 DNA sequence: TGTGCCAGCAGCTTAGTTGCGGGGGGAGAGACCCAGTACTTC.

The chain carries TRBV7-2 and TRBJ2-1; TRBD1 or TRBD2 may be the D gene (5 bases each). Per the germline V gene, CDR1 is SGHTA and CDR2 is FQGNSA. The CDR3 extends over 14 amino acids. V was cut by 5 bases and J by 4 bases, with 12 bases left in between. CDR3 residues: CASSHRDGYNEQFF. CDR3 DNA sequence: TGTGCCAGCAGCCATAGGGACGGGTACAATGAGCAGTTCTTC.

This rearrangement joins TRBV2 to TRBJ1-6, with unresolved D. The CDR3 sequence is 17 residues long. With 2 bases removed from V and 0 bases from J, the gap between germline ends came to 11 bases. The germline V gene encodes CDR1 SNHLY and CDR2 FYNNEI. Here the CDR3 reads CASSELSGSSYNSPLHF. In nucleotides, the CDR3 is TGTGCCAGCAGTGAATTGTCTGGGAGCTCCTATAATTCACCCCTCCACTTT. The full variable domain, in which reference TRBV2 and TRBJ1-6 provide the parts outside the CDR3, is EPEVTQTPSHQVTQMGQEVILRCVPISNHLYFYWYRQILGQKVEFLVSFYNNEISEKSEIFDDQFSVERPDGSNFTLKIRSTKLEDSAMYFCASSELSGSSYNSPLHFGNGTRLTVT.

This chain connects TRBV27 to TRBJ1-3; D ambiguous. CDR1 and CDR2 (germline): MNHEY, SMNVEV (reference sequence). This CDR3 has 18 amino acids. Trimming pared 6 bases from V and 0 bases from J, leaving 21 bases between. The CDR3 reads CASSPRPFSGSSGNTIYF. The CDR3 region has the DNA TGTGCCAGCAGCCCCAGGCCTTTCAGCGGGAGCTCTGGAAACACCATATATTTT.

This rearrangement joins TRBV6-5 to TRBJ1-2, with D possibly TRBD1 on 5 matching bases. Germline CDR1 MNHEY, CDR2 SVGAGI. The length of the CDR3 is 15 residues. Trimming stripped 6 bases from V and 2 bases from J, with 16 bases between. The CDR3 region is CASSRGLTGNYGYTF. CDR3 nucleotide sequence: TGTGCCAGCAGCCGGGGACTAACGGGGAACTATGGCTACACCTTC.

In DNA form, the CDR3 reads TGTGCCAGCAGCCTTCGACTAGCGGGGGGCCAAGAGACCCAGTACTTC. Residues: CASSLRLAGGQETQYF. The chain recombines TRBV9 with TRBJ2-5; 13 nucleotides align to TRBD2. V lost 4 bases and J lost 1; bases outside the gene matches: 4. The CDR3 totals 16 residues. Germline CDR1 SGDLS, CDR2 YYNGEE.

The rearrangement links TRBV9 to TRBJ2-3; 8 bases agree with TRBD2. From germline, CDR1 is SGDLS and CDR2 YYNGEE. Trimming at V came to 3 bases and at J to 3 bases, leaving 9 bases not matched to a gene. CDR3 length: 16 amino acids. The CDR3 bases are TGTGCCAGCAGCGCGGAAGCAAGCGGGGGAACAGATACGCAGTATTTT. Protein sequence: CASSAEASGGTDTQYF.

The chain links TRBV9 to TRBJ1-3, with unresolved D. Germline CDR1 reads SGDLS; CDR2 reads YYNGEE. V was clipped by 1 base and J by 0 bases, with 8 bases between them. This CDR3 is built from 15 residues. CDR3 coding DNA: TGTGCCAGCAGCGTATCGGGAAGCTCTGGAAACACCATATATTTT. Residues: CASSVSGSSGNTIYF.

The chain carries TRBV6-5 and TRBJ1-5, with D unresolved. The ends were cut back, 4 bases at V and 5 bases at J, with 9 bases in the middle. The CDR3 runs to 13 residues. CDR1 and CDR2 from the germline V gene are MNHEY and SVGAGI. The CDR3 is CASSSGFYQPQHF. The CDR3 DNA is TGTGCCAGCAGTTCCGGGTTTTATCAGCCCCAGCATTTT.

Details on this clone: One junction end disagrees with the germline gene, perhaps due to a read error. The J gene is TRBJ1-1, the V gene TRBV15; D gene unclear. CDR3 length: 17 residues. Germline V gene sequence: CDR1 LNHNV, CDR2 YYDKDF (reference sequence). The CDR3 protein is CATSRVLSPGMSTEAFF. As DNA, the CDR3 is TGTGCCACCAGTAGAGTCCTCTCCCCGGGCATGTCAACTGAAGCTTTCTTT.

CDR3 sequence: CASSWGTETQYF. DNA for the CDR3: TGTGCCAGCAGCTGGGGGACAGAGACCCAGTACTTC. V and J are TRBV7-8 and TRBJ2-5; D might be TRBD1 or TRBD2, each matching 5 bases. V was clipped by 4 bases and J by 4 bases, with 7 bases between them. Germline V gene data show CDR1 as SGHVS and CDR2 as FQNEAQ. This CDR3 spans 12 amino acids.

The chain uses TRBV27 and TRBJ2-7; 10 nucleotides line up with TRBD1. The trim removed 8 bases at V and 5 bases at J, leaving 3 bases unmatched. CDR1 and CDR2 (germline): MNHEY, SMNVEV (reference sequence). CDR3 length: 12 residues. This CDR3 reads CASGTGENEQYF. The CDR3 DNA follows: TGTGCCAGCGGGACAGGGGAAAACGAGCAGTACTTC.

This clone was counted a single time. The rearrangement uses TRBV18 and TRBJ1-2; no clear D. V dropped 0 bases and J dropped 5 bases, with 7 bases sitting between them. The CDR3 spans 13 residues. Germline-derived CDR1 and CDR2 are KGHSH and LQKENI. The CDR3 loop reads CASSPPGVYGYTF. Here the CDR3 DNA reads TGTGCCAGCTCACCACCGGGAGTTTATGGCTACACCTTC. Full variable domain (rest looked up from reference TRBV18 and TRBJ1-2): NAGVMQNPRHLVRRRGQEARLRCSPMKGHSHVYWYRQLPEEGLKFMVYLQKENIIDESGMPKERFSAEFPKEGPSILRIQQVVRGDSAAYFCASSPPGVYGYTFGSGTRLTVV.

This clone was observed a single time. This sequence joins TRBV2 and TRBJ2-7, with 8 bases fitting TRBD2. The CDR3 is 17 amino acids. Germline CDR1 SNHLY, CDR2 FYNNEI. V trimming: 3 bases; J trimming: 2 bases; junction bases outside the gene matches: 12. The CDR3 is CASSEVIRAGAAYEQYF. The DNA for the CDR3 is TGTGCCAGCAGTGAGGTAATAAGAGCGGGGGCGGCCTACGAGCAGTACTTC. Full variable domain (rest looked up from reference TRBV2 and TRBJ2-7): EPEVTQTPSHQVTQMGQEVILRCVPISNHLYFYWYRQILGQKVEFLVSFYNNEISEKSEIFDDQFSVERPDGSNFTLKIRSTKLEDSAMYFCASSEVIRAGAAYEQYFGPGTRLTVT.